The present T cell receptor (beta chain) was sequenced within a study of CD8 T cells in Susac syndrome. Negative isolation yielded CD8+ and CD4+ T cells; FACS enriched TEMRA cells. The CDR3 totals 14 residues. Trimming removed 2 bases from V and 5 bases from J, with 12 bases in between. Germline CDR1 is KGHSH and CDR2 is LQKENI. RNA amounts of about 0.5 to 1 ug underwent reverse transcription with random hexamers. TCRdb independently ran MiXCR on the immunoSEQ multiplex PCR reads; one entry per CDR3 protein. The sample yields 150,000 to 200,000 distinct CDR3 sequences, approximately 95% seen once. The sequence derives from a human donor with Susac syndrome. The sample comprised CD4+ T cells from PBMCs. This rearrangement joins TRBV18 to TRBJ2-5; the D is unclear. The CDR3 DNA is TGTGCCAGCTCACCAGGGTCCTATAGGGAGACCCAGTACTTC. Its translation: CASSPGSYRETQYF.